This TCR beta chain stems from a study of cytomegalovirus exposure and HLA in healthy donors. As concerns this clone: What it binds is not known.

Amplification used 60 Vbeta primers and 13 Jbeta primers. The method was immunoSEQ multiplex PCR; TCRdb's version includes in-frame clones alone and lacks a portion of them. This sample yields around 200,000 clones, of which about 82% are seen a single time; under 3% belongs to the top ten. V trimming: 4 bases; J trimming: 2 bases; junction bases outside the gene matches: 5. CDR1 and CDR2 (germline): MDHEN, SYDVKM. The CDR3 has 16 amino acids. Samples came from healthy bone marrow donors. General study findings and limits: Donor immune exposure was known only as CMV serostatus. Analysis was carried out at a later point, and it linked a missense DCLRE1C variant to TCR beta V- and J-gene trimming. Both high specificity and high sensitivity reportedly marked the classifier's diagnosis of cytomegalovirus status.

The TCR comes from a woman aged 45 to 65 in good health and CMV-seronegative. Specimen: PBMCs. This chain uses TRBV28 with TRBJ2-2; TRBD1 matches at 9 bases. This CDR3 reads CASSSGGQGNTGELFF. CDR3 DNA: TGTGCCAGCAGTTCGGGGGGACAGGGAAACACCGGGGAGCTGTTTTTT.